This record looks at one T cell receptor beta chain sequence and its context. Seattle patients were enrolled while actively infected and followed longitudinally. The data belong to a study of blood T cell repertoires in COVID-19. For the study at large: Sources were T cells, B-cell-depleted T cells, or PBMCs; the material itself was cDNA or gDNA.

The CDR3 runs to 15 residues. V shed 5 bases and J 5 bases; nucleotides not matched to a gene: 11. Germline V lookup: CDR1 MNHNY, CDR2 SVGAGI (reference sequence). Original processing notes: Researchers report that nucleated cell counts were estimated from reference gene primer amplification. Generated by immunoSEQ multiplex PCR, the TCRdb table keeps only in-frame clones and is missing some. V, J and clone size were drawn from that table, and D and trimming were deduced from the DNA. Of just over 350,000 clones in the sample, 86% were seen once. The material sequenced was peripheral blood. The TCR sequence derives from an older woman with COVID-19, enrolled during active disease. The chain is built from TRBV6-6 and TRBJ1-1, with TRBD1 identical over 7 bases. The CDR3 nucleotides are TGTGCCAGCAGTGGAAGGGGGCTGCGTTTTACTGAAGCTTTCTTT. The encoded protein is CASSGRGLRFTEAFF.